The clone carrying this T cell receptor (beta chain) was seen at least ten times. Its antigen is still unknown. This CDR3 has 15 amino acids. Between the trimmed V and J ends, which lost 3 bases and 4 bases, there was a span of 15 bases. Germline V lookup: CDR1 SEHNR, CDR2 FQNEAQ (reference sequence). It was around 10 milliliters of peripheral blood that were drawn from each donor. The data were obtained in a study of blood T cells in healthy people across ages. It was with a sample-barcoded 5' primer and a J-beta primer mix that a second PCR of roughly 6 to 12 cycles was run. MiXCR, applied by TCRdb to the 5' RACE reads, yields one record per CDR3 protein. This sample carries approximately 850,000 distinct CDR3 sequences, roughly 50% of them seen once, and the ten largest clones take around 22%. General study findings and limits: Samples with more naive T cells showed higher observed beta diversity.

Sequencing was performed on blood. This TCR derives from a young man in good health. The V and J genes are TRBV7-9 and TRBJ2-5; tentatively, D is TRBD1 (6 bases). The CDR3 DNA is TGTGCCAGCAGCTTTACAGGGTCCCCTCTAGAGACCCAGTACTTC. Its translation: CASSFTGSPLETQYF.